This T cell receptor (beta chain) is from a study of radiotherapy plus CTLA-4 blockade in lung cancer. The study, taken as a whole, reports: In blood, TCR clones derived from the tumor expanded after radiotherapy plus ipilimumab.

Concerning this clone: Its antigen is still unknown.

Focal radiation plus CTLA-4 blockade with ipilimumab was administered to patients who had chemo-refractory metastatic non-small-cell lung cancer. The germline V gene has CDR1 SGHAT and CDR2 FQNNGV. Trimming cost V 8 bases and J 2 bases, with 8 bases left between them. The CDR3 length is 12 residues. Libraries were prepared by immunoSEQ multiplex PCR; TCRdb keeps only in-frame clonotypes and omits some of them. This sample has over 80,000 clones, with around four fifths found just once. The sequencing here drew on peripheral blood, taken from a patient treated with radiotherapy plus ipilimumab. The genes are TRBV11-2 and TRBJ2-3; D is ambiguous. This receptor was taken from a human donor with non-small cell lung cancer who had stable disease on radiotherapy plus ipilimumab. For the CDR3, the DNA is TGTGCCAGCGGGCTTAACACAGATACGCAGTATTTT. This codes for CASGLNTDTQYF.